This paragraph reports one TCR beta chain. Its antigen remains unknown. Data came from immunoSEQ multiplex PCR; TCRdb stores just in-frame clones and leaves some out. The sample has about 24,000 clones; roughly 87% are singletons. The source of the sample is a study of chemoradiotherapy in HPV16-positive cancers. Overall study findings and caveats: Candidate HPV-specific clones and E7-related TCR motifs grew in tumor during treatment. HPV-responsive T-cell expansion during chemoradiotherapy was linked to improved recurrence-free survival in HPV16-positive patients.

The germline V and J ends were trimmed by 0 bases and 6 bases, with 18 bases remaining between them. Germline V gene lookup returns CDR1 LGHNA and CDR2 YSLEER. CDR3 size: 17 residues. Repeated repertoire sampling spanned the course of chemoradiotherapy. V usage is TRBV4-3 and J usage is TRBJ2-1; tentative D call: TRBD2 (5 bases). This receptor was obtained from a human donor with HPV-associated anogenital cancer. The starting material was blood, obtained from a patient who underwent chemoradiotherapy. CDR3: CASSQDEGASSGNEQFF. The CDR3 DNA follows: TGCGCCAGCAGCCAAGATGAGGGCGCGTCCAGTGGCAATGAGCAGTTCTTC.